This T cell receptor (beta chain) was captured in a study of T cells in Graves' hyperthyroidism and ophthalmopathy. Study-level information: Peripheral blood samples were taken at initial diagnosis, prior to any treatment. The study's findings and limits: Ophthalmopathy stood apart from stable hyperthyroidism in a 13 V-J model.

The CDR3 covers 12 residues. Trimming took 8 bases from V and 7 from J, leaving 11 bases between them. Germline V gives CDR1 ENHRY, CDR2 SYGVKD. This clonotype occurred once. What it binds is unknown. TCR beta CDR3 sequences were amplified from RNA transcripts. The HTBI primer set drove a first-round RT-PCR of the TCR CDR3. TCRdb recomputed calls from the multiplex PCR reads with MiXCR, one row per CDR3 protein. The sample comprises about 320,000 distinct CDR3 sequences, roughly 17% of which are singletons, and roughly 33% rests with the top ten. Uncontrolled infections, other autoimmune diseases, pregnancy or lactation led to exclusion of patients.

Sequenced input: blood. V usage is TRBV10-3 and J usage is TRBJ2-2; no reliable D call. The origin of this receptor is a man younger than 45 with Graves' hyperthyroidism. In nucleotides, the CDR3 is TGTGCCATCCTTACCCCCCGCGGGGAGCTGTTTTTT. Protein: CAILTPRGELFF.